This T cell receptor (beta chain) appears in the sequencing data of a study of cytomegalovirus exposure and HLA in healthy donors (dated by TCRdb to about 2017). Background for the entire study: According to an earlier analysis of 587 of the donors, 150 million to 200 million T cells yielded 120 million or so unique TCR beta sequences and more than 250 Gb of sequence data. In addition to the first cohort of 666 subjects, a separate validation cohort of over 90 different subjects was used. A later genetic analysis took genome-wide SNP genotypes for 398 of the 666 donors and used that subset as a discovery cohort. Typing coverage differed by locus: A, B, C, DRB1 and DQB1 were typed in about 629-640 donors, DQA1 in 500 to 550, DPA1 in around 600, and DPB1 in roughly 450. All discovery cohort repertoires had been generated on a single sequencing platform. Roughly 300 gigabases of sequencing data and 70 million to 85 million unique TCR sequences were included in an early release covering about 600 HLA-typed donors. Of the approximately 400 genotyped donors, over 70% fell in the genetic ancestry cluster associated with self-reported Caucasian donors. A later analysis re-examined previously published TCR beta repertoires from just over 650 donors and added high-resolution HLA genotyping to investigate patterns of TCR occurrence. The study aimed to test whether cataloging public T cell receptors could reveal signatures of past pathogen exposure. Rather than using new phenotypic data, the later analysis identified candidate immune exposures from TCR beta sequences and from how often those sequences occurred across donors. Roughly 5 DR-DQ haplotypes were treated as single units for association and clustering because of strong linkage in the cohort. The study profiled the T cell repertoires of 666 subjects by immunosequencing and related them to cytomegalovirus serostatus. High-throughput TCR immunosequencing, statistical association of individual TCRs with disease status, and machine learning were combined to predict cytomegalovirus infection status. Both class I and class II loci were covered by HLA typing, at four-digit resolution. Among around 400 genotyped donors of the cohort, an average of roughly 230,000 unique TCR beta nucleotide sequences was sequenced per donor, of which approximately 19% were non-productive. Donor age, sex, ethnicity and CMV serostatus were collected together with the repertoire data. In an earlier analysis of about 590 of the donors, high-throughput TCR beta sequencing was used to judge whether each TCR beta V gene segment behaved as functional or pseudogenic.

Worth noting for this clone: Its target antigen remains unknown. Base-call qualities are not available, and no considerably larger clone is one nucleotide away.

V loses 0 bases at its end and J loses 8 bases; junction bases beyond the gene matches: 8. The CDR3 covers 16 residues, taking in both the cysteine and the phenylalanine. The DNA shown is the 48-base CDR3, in frame from base 1. The germline V gene specifies SGHRS as CDR1 and YFSETQ as CDR2. The library was obtained by the immunoSEQ multiplex PCR assay. The multiplex PCR relied on a mix of 60 forward primers for TCR Vbeta segments and 13 reverse primers for TCR Jbeta segments. The CDR3 region of rearranged TCR beta genes was amplified from genomic DNA by a multiplex PCR assay. On the Illumina HiSeq System, the amplified TCR beta libraries were sequenced as 87-base-pair reads. As for the authors' bioinformatics: A later analysis tallied 70 million to 100 million unique TCR beta chains across the approximately 670 repertoires, and about 10 million of those chains were shared by two or more donors. Raw reads were error-corrected and collapsed into unique sequences by a nearest-neighbor algorithm in which closely related sequences were merged to remove PCR and sequencing errors. V, D and J gene segments were assigned by aligning CDR3 sequences to IMGT reference sequences. For a sequence to be retained, at least a six-nucleotide match to both a V gene segment and a J gene segment was required. A rearrangement counted as productive if the CDR3 had no stop codons and remained in frame with V and J, and every other rearrangement counted as non-productive. CDR3 was defined according to IMGT convention as the region running from the second conserved V-encoded cysteine to the conserved J-encoded phenylalanine. Sequences without an unambiguous match to a single V gene segment were excluded from the earlier analysis of over 500 of the donors. An earlier analysis of some 610 of the donors called V segments functional above 56.7% productive rearrangements and segregating when the between-donor standard deviation exceeded 5%. A statistical classification framework was built for diagnosing cytomegalovirus status from the catalog of TCR beta chain sequences. In a later analysis, V and J genes were assigned by comparing TCR nucleotide sequences against IMGT/GENE-DB human TR gene sequences. In a later analysis, CDR3 sequences and most-parsimonious VDJ recombination scenarios were assigned using the TCRdist pipeline. A later analysis defined each TCR beta chain by its CDR3 amino acid sequence plus V-gene family, and excluded reads lacking a unique V-gene family. In a later analysis, 500 to 650 highly shared, low-generation-probability nucleotide sequences were removed to address suspected cross-contamination and a sequencing artifact. A later analysis calculated a clonal expansion index for each public chain from normalized within-repertoire ranks of inferred template counts. In a later analysis, generation probabilities were computed using a VDJ recombination model fitted to out-of-frame rearrangements, and the results were checked against IGoR. In a later analysis, hypergeometric tests were used to score TCR-TCR, TCR-HLA and TCR-CMV co-occurrence, with a repertoire-size bias correction applied to TCR pairs. In a later analysis, false discovery rates were estimated by permuting HLA or CMV assignments 20 times. In a later analysis, co-occurring TCRs were grouped using DBSCAN, with TCRdist sequence similarity added in when clustering inside HLA-allele-positive subsets. For co-occurrence clustering, repertoires with fewer than 30,000 or more than 120,000 public chains were excluded, along with roughly 5 repertoires with anomalous nucleotide sharing. TCRdb re-hosts the immuneACCESS table, in-frame sequences only. Its copies lack some clones; in the studies checked, an unresolved V gene accounts for under half of them, and the cause for the rest is not known. Clone size and the V and J calls come from that table; the DNA yielded D and trimming. The sample data list about 120,000 clones, and about 83% of these were observed just once. Roughly 3% of the sample is held by the ten biggest clonotypes.

In total, 600 or so healthy bone marrow donors made up the cohort. Cohort members were all nominally healthy when sampled, although unrecorded immune exposures were likely present. The donor tested CMV seronegative and was one of the 352 seronegative cohort members. A peripheral blood sample was collected from each donor, and TCR beta sequencing was performed on peripheral blood mononuclear cells. The Qiagen DNeasy Blood Extraction Kit was used to extract genomic DNA from the blood cell samples. General conclusions and limits of the study: Some IMGT-functional V segments, including TRBV6-2 and TRBV6-3, could not be distinguished by the 87-base-pair reads and were therefore excluded. Several of the top co-occurrence clusters appeared to be linked to parvovirus B19, influenza, CMV and Epstein-Barr virus, according to a later analysis. In an earlier analysis of some 640 of the donors, most TCR beta V segments were observed in productive rearrangements about 87% or about 30% of the time, broadly matching IMGT annotations. In both the original and validation cohorts, the classifier was reported to diagnose cytomegalovirus status with high specificity and sensitivity. At a false discovery rate of 0.05, a later analysis linked around 17,000 TCR beta sequences to specific HLA alleles. In a later genetic analysis, fewer N-insertions in productive TCRs were reported among donors in an Asian-associated ancestry cluster than the roughly 700-donor mean. In a later genetic analysis, a missense DCLRE1C variant was associated with V-gene and J-gene trimming of TCR beta chains, and the association was replicated in an independent cohort. In vitro tests confirmed that three of the cytomegalovirus-associated TCR beta chains recognize cytomegalovirus antigens. Because HLA typing was missing for some donors at each locus, association tests included only the typed subset. A group of highly shared sequence variants was considered likely to be a technical artifact of the sequencing pipeline. Immune exposure information for the cohort was limited to CMV serostatus. A further reported finding was that TCR beta sequences accurately predicted the HLA-A and HLA-B alleles for most subjects in the first cohort. Most TCR sequences were observed very rarely across donors, whereas some public TCRs were present in many individuals. When HLA alleles, especially DR and DQ, strongly co-occurred, TCR associations were difficult to assign to individual alleles. The authors suggested that the approach could potentially be extended to other disease states and immunological phenotypes. Correlated functional status among segregating V segments might reflect linkage disequilibrium, but an unknown experimental factor could not be ruled out. Because counts were too low, roughly 17 rarely observed V segments, including chromosome 9 orphons, were left out of the earlier analysis of some 600 of the donors. Most CMV-associated TCR beta chains appeared to be HLA-restricted in a later analysis, and the HLA associations seemed to be driven largely by CMV exposure. A total of some 180 TCR beta chains were listed by the study as associated with cytomegalovirus. Presence/absence analyses assumed roughly uniform sequencing depth across donors, an assumption that may not hold. A later analysis found that TCR association rates varied across HLA loci, with DRB1 alleles showing the most associated TCRs and HLA-C alleles the fewest. In a later analysis, HLA-associated TCR beta chains were found to be more clonally expanded and to have lower generation probabilities than equally common non-associated chains. This cohort had only TCR beta chains sequenced, and the lack of alpha or paired-chain data limited which features could be detected.

The sequence came from a female donor in good health and CMV-seronegative. Sequences were obtained from PBMCs. The chain uses TRBV5-1 and TRBJ1-4; 9 bases in the junction line up with TRBD1. The bases read TGCGCCAGCAGCTTGGCCCGGGGGACAGGGCGGGAAAAACTGTTTTTT. It translates to CASSLARGTGREKLFF.